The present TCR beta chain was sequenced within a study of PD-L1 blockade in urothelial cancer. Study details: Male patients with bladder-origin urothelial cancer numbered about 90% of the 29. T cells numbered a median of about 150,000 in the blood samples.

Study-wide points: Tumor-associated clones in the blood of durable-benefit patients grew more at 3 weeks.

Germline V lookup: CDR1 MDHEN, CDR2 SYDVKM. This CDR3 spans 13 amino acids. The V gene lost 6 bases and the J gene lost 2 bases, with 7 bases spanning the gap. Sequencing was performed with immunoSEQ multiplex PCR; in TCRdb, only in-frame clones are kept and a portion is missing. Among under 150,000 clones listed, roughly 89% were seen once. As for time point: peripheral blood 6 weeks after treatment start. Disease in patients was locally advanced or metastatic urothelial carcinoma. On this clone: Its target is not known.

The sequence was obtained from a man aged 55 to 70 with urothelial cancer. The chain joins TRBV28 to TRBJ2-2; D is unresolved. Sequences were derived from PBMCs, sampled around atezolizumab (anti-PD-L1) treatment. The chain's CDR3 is CASRTANTGELFF. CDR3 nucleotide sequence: TGTGCCAGCAGGACTGCTAACACCGGGGAGCTGTTTTTT.